This TCR beta chain appears in the sequencing data of a study of spatial heterogeneity in lung cancer (dated by TCRdb to about 2019). In the study overall: Beta-chain transcripts were consistently detected in greater numbers than alpha-chain transcripts, which likely reflected higher beta-chain transcript abundance. TCR alpha and beta repertoires were quantitatively compared across multiple tumor regions, matched nontumor lung and blood in non-small cell lung cancer. In the raw uncorrected reads, each unique combination of TCR and UMI appeared more than ten times on average. Both alpha and beta chains were TCR-sequenced in samples taken at surgery, namely 220 tumor regions, fewer than 80 matched nontumor lung samples and 50 to 60 PBMC samples. Nonsynonymous mutation counts, determined by whole-exome sequencing of tumor tissue, were related to TCR repertoire features.

Read against the paper, the sample's time point label means: sample taken at primary tumor resection. The donors were 65 to 90 patients from the lung TRACERx cohort who had early-stage, untreated non-small cell lung cancer. Without any cell sorting, TCR sequencing was performed on whole RNA extracted either from tumor and nontumor lung tissue or from cryopreserved PBMC samples. Only patients with enough RNA available from two or more tumor regions were chosen for TCR sequencing. Before selection, tumor and adjacent nontumor lung specimens were reviewed by a lung pathologist. CDR1 and CDR2 were assigned from the germline V gene (reference sequence) as LNHDA and SQIVND. V lost 5 bases and J lost 2 bases; the stretch between them is 6 bases long. Measured from the cysteine to the phenylalanine, the CDR3 is 13 residues long. Solely the CDR3 DNA is kept, with 39 bases framed from the first base. Overall study outcomes, separate from this receptor: Confirming at a functional level the hypothesis that regional TCRs recognize regional mutations was considered to require additional single-cell paired TCR alpha and beta sequencing.

Library creation used 5' RACE. For sequencing, a NextSeq 500 was employed. To allow correction of PCR and sequencing errors, the TCR library protocol tagged every TCR cDNA molecule with a unique molecular identifier. The paper's processing steps were these. TCR identification, UMI-based error correction and CDR3 extraction were all carried out with Decombinator tools. TCRs above a frequency of 2 per 1,000, corresponding to the top 1% of the tumor frequency distribution, were defined as expanded. Rényi diversity was computed with the R vegan package after subsampling each repertoire 100 times to 5,000 TCRs. CDR3 similarity networks were built from amino acid triplet string-kernel similarity, with CDR3s being connected when pairwise similarity was above 0.82. Using fastp at Q25 and MiXCR, TCRdb reprocessed the public reads and kept productive beta chains. Under each unique CDR3 protein, matching rows form one entry showing the most common genes and DNA. These V and J calls are TCRdb output, not the study's own analysis. For this sample there are nearly 5,500 distinct CDR3 sequences; roughly 3.9% appear just once. Around an eighth of the sample lies in the top ten.

This clonotype was observed many times. The antigen it recognizes is unknown. Nothing much larger sits one base from this clone, and base qualities are not available. The chain couples TRBV19 to TRBJ2-2; no D gene is confidently identified. This sample comprised normal lung tissue next to the tumor, obtained at surgery. The receptor's source is a male donor with early-stage non-small cell lung cancer. The CDR3 loop reads CASSEPNTGELFF. The nucleotides read TGTGCCAGTAGTGAGCCAAACACCGGGGAGCTGTTTTTT.